The 16 T cell receptor beta chains below were found in one sample sequenced in a study of CD8+CD57+ T cells in acquired aplastic anemia. Profiling that covered TCR beta VDJ and CDR3 relied on genomic DNA as its template. TCRdb processed the reads anew with MiXCR; each CDR3 protein has one entry. The table shows 200,000 to 250,000 distinct CDR3 sequences, with approximately 60% occurring only once. Sequencing was performed on sorted CD4+, CD8+, or CD8+CD57+ T cells (not recorded which) from PBMCs. These TCRs come from a human donor in good health.

There are many counts of this clonotype. CDR3 region: CASSQTTGTLYEQYF. CDR3 in DNA: TGTGCCAGCAGTCAGACAACCGGGACGCTCTACGAGCAGTACTTC. This chain joins TRBV28 and TRBJ2-7; either TRBD1 or TRBD2 may supply D (5 bases each). Trimming left V 5 bases short and J 3 bases short, with 17 bases between. The CDR3 totals 15 residues. Germline V lookup: CDR1 MDHEN, CDR2 SYDVKM.

The chain combines TRBV7-2 with TRBJ2-5, with 12 nucleotides matching TRBD1. CDR3 length: 15 amino acids. Germline V gene data show CDR1 as SGHTA and CDR2 as FQGNSA. With V trimmed by 5 bases and J by 2 bases, 3 bases remained unmatched. The CDR3 DNA follows: TGTGCCAGCAGCCGGGGACAGGGGGCACAAGAGACCCAGTACTTC. Its translation is CASSRGQGAQETQYF.

J is TRBJ1-1 and V is TRBV24-1; 7 nucleotides line up with TRBD1. V was pared by 4 bases and J by 1 base, with 5 bases of the junction left unmatched. This CDR3 comprises 15 residues. Germline loops: CDR1 KGHDR, CDR2 SFDVKD. The CDR3 bases are TGTGCCACCAGTGACCCGACAGGGTCGAACACTGAAGCTTTCTTT. Amino acids: CATSDPTGSNTEAFF.

This chain links TRBV7-3 with TRBJ2-5; 10 bases map to TRBD2. CDR1 SGHTA and CDR2 FQGTGA come from the germline V gene. The trim removed 7 bases at V and 5 bases at J, leaving 7 bases unmatched. The CDR3 spans 14 residues. The DNA for the CDR3 is TGTGCCAGCAAACCGGGACTAGCGATCGAGACCCAGTACTTC. Translated: CASKPGLAIETQYF. The whole variable domain, filled in from reference TRBV7-3 and TRBJ2-5, reads GAGVSQTPSNKVTEKGKYVELRCDPISGHTALYWYRQSLGQGPEFLIYFQGTGAADDSGLPNDRFFAVRPEGSVSTLKIQRTERGDSAVYLCASKPGLAIETQYFGPGTRLLVL.

The chain is built from TRBV10-1 and TRBJ1-4; a possible D gene is TRBD1 (5 bases). The CDR3 contains 15 residues. Trimming removed 0 bases at V and 11 bases at J, with 16 bases between. Germline CDR1 is WNHNN and CDR2 is SYGVQD (reference sequence). Here the CDR3 reads CASSESSGGGKKLFF. The CDR3 DNA follows: TGCGCCAGCAGTGAGTCCTCTGGGGGGGGGAAGAAACTGTTTTTT.

V usage is TRBV2 and J usage is TRBJ2-2, with 11 nucleotides matching TRBD2. Trimming removed 6 bases from V and 5 bases from J; junction bases left unmatched: 8. In germline, CDR1 is SNHLY, CDR2 FYNNEI. The CDR3 loop spans 16 amino acids. Written as DNA, the CDR3 is TGTGCCAGCAGCACTAGCGGGGGCCTTATTACCGGGGAGCTGTTTTTT. Its translation: CASSTSGGLITGELFF.

This clonotype has only a few counts. This chain connects TRBV7-2 to TRBJ2-7, with a weak D call TRBD2 (6 bases). CDR3 length: 14 amino acids. The germline CDR1 and CDR2 sequences are SGHTA and FQGNSA. V dropped 5 bases and J dropped 1 base, with 12 bases sitting between them. Here the CDR3 reads CASSPRRGSYEQYF. Here the CDR3 DNA reads TGTGCCAGCAGCCCCCGACGGGGGTCCTACGAGCAGTACTTC.

The CDR3 loop reads CSVQANTGELFF. Here the CDR3 DNA reads TGCAGTGTTCAGGCTAACACCGGGGAGCTGTTTTTT. The chain is built from TRBV20-1 and TRBJ2-2; D unresolved. The CDR3 covers 12 residues. Trimming removed 7 bases at V and 2 bases at J, with 8 bases between. The V gene's germline CDR1 is DFQATT and CDR2 SNEGSKA (reference sequence).

The chain uses TRBV4-2 and TRBJ1-4; a possible D gene is TRBD1 (5 bases). The V end was cut by 0 bases, the J end by 6 bases, with 14 bases between. From germline, CDR1 is LGHNA and CDR2 YNFKEQ. This CDR3 has 16 residues. In nucleotides, the CDR3 is TGTGCCAGCAGCCAAGATCCGGGGCAGAAAGATGAAAAACTGTTTTTT. Its protein product is CASSQDPGQKDEKLFF.

The chain has TRBV15 and TRBJ1-3; D uncertain. V was cut by 5 bases and J by 0 bases, with 8 bases left in between. Looked up from germline, CDR1 is LNHNV and CDR2 is YYDKDF (reference sequence). This CDR3 spans 14 amino acids. CDR3 sequence (DNA): TGTGCCACCAGCTCGCAGAACTCTGGAAACACCATATATTTT. Translated, it gives CATSSQNSGNTIYF.

This rearrangement joins TRBV24-1 to TRBJ1-2; no clear D gene. Trimming shortened V by 9 bases and J by 0 bases, and 4 bases separated the two germline ends. This CDR3 is 11 amino acids long. Germline V gives CDR1 KGHDR, CDR2 SFDVKD. The CDR3 region has the DNA TGTGCCACCTTTGCTAACTATGGCTACACCTTC. Translation gives CATFANYGYTF.

The rearrangement links TRBV7-9 to TRBJ1-2; TRBD1 matches 8 bases. Germline V lookup: CDR1 SEHNR, CDR2 FQNEAQ (reference sequence). The CDR3 loop spans 14 amino acids. With 1 base clipped from V and 7 bases from J, the junction kept 5 bases outside the gene matches. The CDR3 reads CASSLGYGTGGYTF. As DNA, the CDR3 is TGTGCCAGCAGCTTAGGGTACGGGACAGGTGGCTACACCTTC.

This clonotype was recorded once. Given the absence of the conserved phenylalanine or tryptophan at the CDR3 end, a read error is likely. J is TRBJ2-5 and V is TRBV14, with 10 bases lining up with TRBD1. Looked up from germline, CDR1 is SGHDN and CDR2 is FVKESK. The V segment lost 3 bases and the J segment 5 bases; nucleotides outside the gene matches: 9. The CDR3 loop spans 16 amino acids. The CDR3 DNA reads TGTGCCAGCAGCCACATCGACAGGGGGCTGTCGGAGACCCAGTACTCC. As protein: CASSHIDRGLSETQYS.

This rearrangement joins TRBV12-3 or TRBV12-4 to TRBJ1-1; 10 bases align to TRBD1. Trimming took 8 bases from V and 4 from J; bases not matched to a gene: 7. There are 14 residues in the CDR3. The CDR3 coding sequence is TGTGCCAGCCTCCGTAGGACAGGGGGCACTGAAGCTTTCTTT. Protein: CASLRRTGGTEAFF.

V is TRBV9 and J is TRBJ1-3, with D uncertain. Per the germline V gene, CDR1 is SGDLS and CDR2 is YYNGEE. The germline V and J ends were trimmed by 0 bases and 4 bases, with 14 bases remaining between them. The CDR3 runs 16 residues. The CDR3 loop is CASSVVERASGNTIYF. DNA for the CDR3: TGTGCCAGCAGCGTAGTTGAGAGGGCGTCAGGAAACACCATATATTTT.

V is TRBV24-1 and J is TRBJ2-7; unclear D gene. Germline assignment: CDR1 KGHDR and CDR2 SFDVKD. Trimming cost V 9 bases and J 3 bases, with 14 bases left between them. This CDR3 comprises 13 residues. As DNA, the CDR3 is TGTGCCACCTCGGACGGACCTCTCTACGAGCAGTACTTC. Amino acids: CATSDGPLYEQYF.